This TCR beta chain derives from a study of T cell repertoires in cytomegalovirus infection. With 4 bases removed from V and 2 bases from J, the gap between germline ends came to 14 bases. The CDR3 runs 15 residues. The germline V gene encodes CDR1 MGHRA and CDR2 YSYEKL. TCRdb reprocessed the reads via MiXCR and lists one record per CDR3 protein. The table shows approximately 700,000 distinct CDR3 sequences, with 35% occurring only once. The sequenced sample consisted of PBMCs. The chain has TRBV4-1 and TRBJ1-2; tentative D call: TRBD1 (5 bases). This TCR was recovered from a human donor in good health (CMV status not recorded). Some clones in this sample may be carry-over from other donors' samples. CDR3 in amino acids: CASSRWEGPNYGYTF. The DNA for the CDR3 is TGCGCCAGCAGCCGATGGGAGGGGCCCAACTATGGCTACACCTTC.